This T cell receptor (beta chain) was recovered during a study of identifying expanded T cells in peripheral blood. Generated by immunoSEQ multiplex PCR, the TCRdb table keeps only in-frame clones and is missing some. The sample has about 100,000 clones; approximately 88% are singletons. Study-wide points: Differentially abundant clones: about 1.1 between replicates, about 15 at approximately two weeks, 19 to 20 at four. Approximately two-week clone count variance significantly increased as total template count grew.

Collection occurred without any documented infections or immune events in donors. Concerning this clone itself: Its target is unknown.

The clonotype originates from a person aged 18 to 75 in good health. Sequenced material: blood.

In DNA, the CDR3 is TGTGCCAGCAGTGATCAGGGAAAGGGCTCTGGAAACACCATATATTTT. This encodes CASSDQGKGSGNTIYF. The chain has TRBV6-7 and TRBJ1-3; D possibly corresponds to TRBD1 (5 bases). TRBV6-7 is identified as an open reading frame with a role that is uncertain. The CDR3 extends over 16 amino acids. Trimming cost V 5 bases and J 0 bases, with 14 bases left between them.